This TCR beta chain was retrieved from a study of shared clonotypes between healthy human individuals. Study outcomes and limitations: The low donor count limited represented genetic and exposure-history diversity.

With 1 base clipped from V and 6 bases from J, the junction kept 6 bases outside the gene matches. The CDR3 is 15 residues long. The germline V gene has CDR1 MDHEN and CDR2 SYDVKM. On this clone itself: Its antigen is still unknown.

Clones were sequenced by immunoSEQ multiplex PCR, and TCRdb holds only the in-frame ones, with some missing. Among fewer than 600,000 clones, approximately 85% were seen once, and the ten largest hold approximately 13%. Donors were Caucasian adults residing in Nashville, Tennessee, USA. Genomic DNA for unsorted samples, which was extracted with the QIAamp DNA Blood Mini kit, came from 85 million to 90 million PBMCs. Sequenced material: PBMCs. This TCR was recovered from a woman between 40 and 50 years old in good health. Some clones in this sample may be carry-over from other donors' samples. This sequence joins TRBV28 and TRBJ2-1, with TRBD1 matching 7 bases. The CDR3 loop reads CASSLSGQVPNEQFF. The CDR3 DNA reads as TGTGCCAGCAGTTTATCTGGACAGGTCCCCAATGAGCAGTTCTTC.